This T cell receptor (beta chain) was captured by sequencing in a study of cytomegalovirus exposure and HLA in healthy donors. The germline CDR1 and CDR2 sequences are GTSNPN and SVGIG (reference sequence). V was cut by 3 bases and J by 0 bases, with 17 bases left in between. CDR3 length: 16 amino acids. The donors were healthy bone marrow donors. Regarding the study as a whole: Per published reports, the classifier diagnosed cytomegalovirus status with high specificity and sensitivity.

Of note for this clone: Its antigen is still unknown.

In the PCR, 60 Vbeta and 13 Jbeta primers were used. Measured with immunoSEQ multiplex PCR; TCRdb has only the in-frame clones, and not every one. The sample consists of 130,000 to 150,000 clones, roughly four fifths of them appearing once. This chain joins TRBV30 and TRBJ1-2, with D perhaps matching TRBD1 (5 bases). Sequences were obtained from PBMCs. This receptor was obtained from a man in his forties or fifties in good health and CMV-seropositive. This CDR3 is CAWRATGTSANYGYTF. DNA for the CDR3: TGTGCCTGGAGGGCTACCGGGACTTCAGCTAACTATGGCTACACCTTC. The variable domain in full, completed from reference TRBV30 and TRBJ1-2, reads SQTIHQWPATLVQPVGSPLSLECTVEGTSNPNLYWYRQAAGRGLQLLFYSVGIGQISSEVPQNLSASRPQDRQFILSSKKLLLSDSGFYLCAWRATGTSANYGYTFGSGTRLTVV.